One sample yielded the 2 T cell receptor beta chains listed below, sequenced in a study of blood T cell repertoires in COVID-19. Profiling relied on immunoSEQ multiplex PCR, and the TCRdb table lists in-frame clones only, not all of them. This table holds over 120,000 clones, 86% found once. The sample taken for sequencing was PBMCs or T cells enriched from blood (not recorded which). The receptors shown here come from a man over 45 who had recovered from COVID-19.

In the case of this clone: A read error may account for a junction end that differs from germline. The chain links TRBV7-8 to TRBJ1-2, with 7 bases lining up with TRBD1. The CDR3 is made up of 13 amino acids. Germline assignment: CDR1 SGHVS and CDR2 FQNEAQ. This CDR3 is CASSPRTGQLINF. CDR3 nucleotides: TGTGCCAGCAGCCCCCGTACGGGACAGCTAATAAACTTC.

The CDR3 protein is CAIRDLSGSFTGELFF. The CDR3 DNA sequence: TGTGCCATCAGGGATCTTAGCGGGAGTTTTACCGGGGAGCTGTTTTTT. The rearrangement links TRBV10-3 to TRBJ2-2; 9 bases agree with TRBD2. Germline trimming cut 6 bases from V and 5 bases from J; bases unmatched to any gene: 10. Germline lookup yields CDR1 ENHRY and CDR2 SYGVKD. This CDR3 has 16 residues.